One and the same sample provided the 26 T cell receptor beta chains below, sequenced in a study of T cells in Graves' hyperthyroidism and ophthalmopathy. Researchers amplified the TCR beta CDR3 regions from RNA transcripts. HTBI primers were used for first-round RT-PCR of the TCR CDR3. TCRdb ran MiXCR on the multiplex PCR reads and lists one entry per CDR3 protein. The repertoire holds 550,000 to 850,000 distinct CDR3 sequences, with under 20% as singletons. Specimen: blood. The receptors here all came from a woman aged 45-59 years with Graves' hyperthyroidism that later progressed to Graves' ophthalmopathy.

V usage is TRBV18 and J usage is TRBJ2-2; possible D gene TRBD2, 7 bases. The V end was cut by 2 bases, the J end by 13 bases, with 14 bases between. The CDR3 consists of 13 residues. Germline CDR1 and CDR2: KGHSH and LQKENI. The DNA of the CDR3 is TGTGCCAGCTCACCATCTGGGGGGGCCTGGCTGTTTTTT. Translation: CASSPSGGAWLFF.

This clonotype was counted many times. CDR3 sequence: CASSPNGDYGYTF. CDR3 in DNA: TGCGCCAGCAGCCCTAACGGGGACTATGGCTACACCTTC. The V and J genes are TRBV5-1 and TRBJ1-2; no clear D gene. V was cut by 4 bases and J by 3 bases, with 10 bases left in between. The CDR3 totals 13 residues. The germline CDR1 and CDR2 sequences are SGHRS and YFSETQ.

At least ten counts were recorded for this clonotype. The gene calls are TRBV20-1 and TRBJ2-3; no reliable D call. The CDR3 contains 11 residues. The germline V gene has CDR1 DFQATT and CDR2 SNEGSKA (reference sequence). V was clipped by 3 bases and J by 4 bases, with 5 bases between them. CDR3 loop: CSASPSDTQYF. The CDR3, as DNA: TGCAGTGCTAGTCCGTCAGATACGCAGTATTTT.

This clonotype came up many times. The CDR3 loop is CASSHAGEHTEAFF. The CDR3 nucleotides read TGTGCCAGCAGTCACGCAGGGGAGCACACTGAAGCTTTCTTT. This chain connects TRBV6-1 to TRBJ1-1; D is possibly TRBD1 (6 bases). Deletions cut 5 bases from V and 3 bases from J, with 13 bases between. Germline lookup yields CDR1 MNHNS and CDR2 SASEGT. The CDR3 has 14 amino acids.

This clonotype was counted ten times or more. This sequence joins TRBV12-3 or TRBV12-4 and TRBJ1-2; 10 bases fit TRBD1. There are 16 residues in the CDR3. J gave up 6 bases and V 2 bases, and 9 bases lay outside the gene matches. CDR3 bases: TGTGCCAGCAGTTTAACCGCGGGACAGGGGAAGGATGGCTACACCTTC. This gives the protein CASSLTAGQGKDGYTF.

This clonotype was seen a few times. V and J are TRBV3-1 and TRBJ1-6; D uncertain. Germline-derived CDR1 and CDR2 are LGHDT and YNNKEL (reference sequence). CDR3 length equals 17 residues. The V end lost 0 bases, the J end lost 0 bases, and 9 bases lay between the germline ends. CDR3 sequence: CASSQEIGSSYNSPLHF. The DNA of the CDR3 is TGTGCCAGCAGCCAAGAAATAGGCAGCTCCTATAATTCACCCCTCCACTTT. The whole variable domain, filled in from reference TRBV3-1 and TRBJ1-6, reads DTAVSQTPKYLVTQMGNDKSIKCEQNLGHDTMYWYKQDSKKFLKIMFSYNNKELIINETVPNRFSPKSPDKAHLNLHINSLELGDSAVYFCASSQEIGSSYNSPLHFGNGTRLTVT.

This chain joins TRBV10-3 and TRBJ1-2; D gene unclear. The CDR3 runs 14 residues. V was clipped by 1 base and J by 8 bases, with 14 bases between them. Germline CDR1 is ENHRY and CDR2 is SYGVKD. CDR3 DNA: TGTGCCATCAGTGAGTTGGATAGGGTCCGCGGCTACACCTTC. This encodes CAISELDRVRGYTF.

Ten or more counts support this clonotype. J is TRBJ2-7 and V is TRBV7-6, with TRBD1 as a possible D gene (5 bases). The CDR3 runs to 14 residues. Trimming cost V 4 bases and J 0 bases, with 10 bases left between them. Germline loops: CDR1 SGHVS, CDR2 FNYEAQ. DNA of the CDR3: TGTGCCAGCAGCTCGGCGGACATCTCCTACGAGCAGTACTTC. This sequence encodes CASSSADISYEQYF.

This rearrangement joins TRBV6-1 to TRBJ2-4; 9 bases line up with TRBD1. J lost 6 bases, V lost 7 bases, and 7 bases had no gene match. This CDR3 has 14 amino acids. CDR1 MNHNS and CDR2 SASEGT come from the germline V gene. CDR3 nucleotide sequence: TGTGCCAGCATTCCGACAGGGGGGGGAAACATTCAGTACTTC. Encoded protein: CASIPTGGGNIQYF.

This clonotype turned up a few times. The chain couples TRBV4-2 to TRBJ2-7; 8 nucleotides line up with TRBD2. The length of the CDR3 is 15 residues. After removal of 0 bases from V and 3 bases from J, the junction contained 4 bases not matched to a gene. Per the germline V gene, CDR1 is LGHNA and CDR2 is YNFKEQ. CDR3 bases: TGTGCCAGCAGCCAAGATTACCGGGGGGGCTACGAGCAGTACTTC. Protein sequence: CASSQDYRGGYEQYF.

The genes are TRBV3-1 and TRBJ2-1; D is possibly TRBD1 (5 bases). V gave up 0 bases and J gave up 3 bases, with 12 bases separating them. The CDR3 spans 16 residues. Germline-derived CDR1 and CDR2 are LGHDT and YNNKEL (reference sequence). CDR3 nucleotide sequence: TGTGCCAGCAGCCAAGACAGGGCAACAAACTACAATGAGCAGTTCTTC. It yields the protein CASSQDRATNYNEQFF.

This clonotype was seen ten or more times. The chain is built from TRBV30 and TRBJ2-5; unclear D gene. The CDR3 extends over 11 amino acids. Trimming took off 0 bases at V and 6 bases at J, with 5 bases between the two ends. CDR1 is GTSNPN, CDR2 SVGIG, per germline (reference sequence). CDR3 residues: CAWSVEKTQYF. The DNA of the CDR3 is TGTGCCTGGAGTGTCGAAAAGACCCAGTACTTC.

This clonotype was seen at least ten times. The chain is built from TRBV5-1 and TRBJ2-2; TRBD2 matches at 11 bases. Trimming at V came to 4 bases and at J to 6 bases, leaving 8 bases not matched to a gene. The CDR3 totals 16 residues. Germline CDR1 is SGHRS and CDR2 is YFSETQ. Here the CDR3 reads CASSPTPGLAAGELFF. The CDR3 DNA reads as TGCGCCAGCAGCCCCACCCCGGGACTAGCGGCCGGGGAGCTGTTTTTT. Filled out from reference TRBV5-1 and TRBJ2-2, the complete variable domain reads KAGVTQTPRYLIKTRGQQVTLSCSPISGHRSVSWYQQTPGQGLQFLFEYFSETQRNKGNFPGRFSGRQFSNSRSEMNVSTLELGDSALYLCASSPTPGLAAGELFFGEGSRLTVL.

J is TRBJ1-1 and V is TRBV25-1; tentative D call: TRBD1 (5 bases). Germline V CDR1 and CDR2: MGHDK, SYGVNS. V was cut by 4 bases and J by 0 bases, with 15 bases left in between. The CDR3 is made up of 16 amino acids. CDR3 region: CASSVLSGSMNTEAFF. CDR3 bases: TGTGCCAGCAGTGTTTTGTCAGGGTCCATGAACACTGAAGCTTTCTTT.

This clonotype was detected a few times. This CDR3 is CASSSTARTDTQYF. The CDR3 DNA follows: TGTGCCAGCAGCTCGACAGCAAGGACAGATACGCAGTATTTT. The chain recombines TRBV5-4 with TRBJ2-3, with a weak D call TRBD1 (5 bases). The CDR3 length is 14 residues. Deletions cut 3 bases from V and 3 bases from J, with 11 bases between. Germline V gene sequence: CDR1 SGHNT, CDR2 YYREEE (reference sequence).

This clonotype was seen repeatedly, ten times or more. The chain employs TRBV7-8 and TRBJ1-2, with 9 bases lining up with TRBD1. The CDR3 consists of 17 residues. Germline V CDR1 and CDR2: SGHVS, FQNEAQ. V gave up 5 bases and J gave up 6 bases; unmatched junction bases: 16. CDR3 sequence: CASSETGGANYGDGYTF. CDR3 bases: TGTGCCAGCAGCGAAACAGGGGGCGCTAACTACGGTGATGGCTACACCTTC.

The rearrangement joins TRBV24-1 to TRBJ2-2; tentatively, D is TRBD2 (5 bases). The CDR3 consists of 12 residues. The germline V and J ends were trimmed by 9 bases and 5 bases, with 9 bases remaining between them. Looked up from germline, CDR1 is KGHDR and CDR2 is SFDVKD. The CDR3 here is CATRRRTGELFF. CDR3 sequence (DNA): TGTGCCACCCGCCGGAGGACCGGGGAGCTGTTTTTT.

To note about this clonotype: A much bigger clone sits one base away, suggesting this may be a read error. The chain has TRBV9 and TRBJ1-1; TRBD1 might be the D (5 bases). Germline V gives CDR1 SGDLS, CDR2 YYNGEE. The CDR3 extends over 14 amino acids. The CDR3 region is CANSVEGALGEAFF. As DNA, the CDR3 is TGTGCCAACAGCGTAGAAGGGGCCCTGGGGGAAGCTTTCTTT.

The genes are TRBV20-1 and TRBJ1-5; D uncertain. The CDR3 runs 14 residues. Trimming cost V 6 bases and J 2 bases, with 14 bases left between them. The germline V gene encodes CDR1 DFQATT and CDR2 SNEGSKA (reference sequence). In DNA form, the CDR3 reads TGCAGTGCCCTTTCTCGTATGGGCAATCAGCCCCAGCATTTT. It translates to CSALSRMGNQPQHF.

The rearrangement links TRBV3-1 to TRBJ2-3, with 7 positions matching TRBD2. The junction had 10 bases not matched to a gene; V was cut back by 4 bases and J by 6 bases. There are 15 residues in the CDR3. The germline gives CDR1 LGHDT, CDR2 YNNKEL (reference sequence). The CDR3 loop is CASSPIRLAGDTQYF. The CDR3 nucleotides are TGTGCCAGCAGCCCTATTCGACTAGCAGGGGATACGCAGTATTTT.

The chain combines TRBV27 with TRBJ1-5, with 7 bases aligning to TRBD1. J lost 6 bases, V lost 3 bases, and 2 bases had no gene match. CDR3 size: 13 residues. In germline, CDR1 is MNHEY, CDR2 SMNVEV (reference sequence). CDR3 sequence (DNA): TGTGCCAGCAGTTTTGACAGGGTTCAGCCCCAGCATTTT. Amino acids: CASSFDRVQPQHF.

The V gene is TRBV5-6, the J gene TRBJ1-1; possible D gene TRBD1, 5 bases. Germline assignment: CDR1 SGHDT and CDR2 YYEEEE. The CDR3 extends over 14 amino acids. V lost 0 bases to trimming and J lost 3 bases, with 9 bases between them. The CDR3 protein is CASSLVQGYTEAFF. CDR3 bases: TGTGCCAGCAGCTTGGTCCAGGGCTACACTGAAGCTTTCTTT.

This clonotype was detected many times. The chain uses TRBV6-1 and TRBJ2-7; 9 bases fit TRBD1. The ends lost 5 bases at V and 4 bases at J; junction bases unmatched: 6. The CDR3 totals 14 residues. Germline V gene data show CDR1 as MNHNS and CDR2 as SASEGT. This CDR3 reads CASSRDGQGYEQYF. CDR3 DNA: TGTGCCAGCAGTCGCGACGGACAGGGGTACGAGCAGTACTTC.

This clonotype was seen only a few times. This chain links TRBV7-2 with TRBJ2-2; D unresolved. The V end was cut by 2 bases, the J end by 3 bases, with 10 bases between. There are 15 residues in the CDR3. Germline V gene sequence: CDR1 SGHTA, CDR2 FQGNSA. CDR3 protein: CASSLSVGYTGELFF. The CDR3, as DNA: TGTGCCAGCAGCTTATCGGTCGGGTACACCGGGGAGCTGTTTTTT.

This clonotype was counted many times. The V call is TRBV12-5, the J call TRBJ2-5; 7 bases line up with TRBD1. CDR3 length: 18 residues. Trimming took 2 bases from V and 1 from J; bases not matched to a gene: 13. Germline V gene sequence: CDR1 LGHNT, CDR2 FRNRAP. The CDR3 loop is CASGLTPIRQGLQETQYF. Written as DNA, the CDR3 is TGTGCTAGTGGTTTGACCCCAATTCGACAGGGCCTCCAAGAGACCCAGTACTTC.

V gene TRBV7-9 combines with J gene TRBJ2-2; 9 bases fit TRBD2. V shed 5 bases and J 0 bases; nucleotides not matched to a gene: 4. The CDR3 totals 16 residues. CDR1 SEHNR and CDR2 FQNEAQ come from the germline V gene (reference sequence). The CDR3 reads CASSPSGTTNTGELFF. CDR3 bases: TGTGCCAGCAGCCCTAGCGGGACCACGAACACCGGGGAGCTGTTTTTT.